A single sample gave rise to the 32 T cell receptor beta chains below, sequenced in a study of blood T cell repertoires in COVID-19. Assay: immunoSEQ multiplex PCR; the TCRdb copy retains only in-frame clones and omits some. This table holds about 65,000 clones, nearly 85% found once. The source material was peripheral blood. The receptors here all came from a human donor in a cohort sampled during active COVID-19.

This rearrangement joins TRBV5-1 to TRBJ2-3; D is perhaps TRBD2 (6 bases). V lost 4 bases and J 4 bases, leaving 10 bases between the germline ends. Germline-derived CDR1 and CDR2 are SGHRS and YFSETQ. The CDR3 runs 13 residues. CDR3 protein: CASSLPGADTQYF. The CDR3 region has the DNA TGCGCCAGCAGCCTCCCGGGGGCAGATACGCAGTATTTT.

The chain employs TRBV6-2 or TRBV6-3 and TRBJ2-7, with a weak D call TRBD1 (6 bases). V was pared by 4 bases and J by 6 bases, with 16 bases between. This CDR3 contains 14 residues. Germline loops: CDR1 MNHEY, CDR2 SVGEGT. Here the CDR3 DNA reads TGTGCCAGCAGTTCTGGACAGCCAGCCAGCGAGCAGTACTTC. Amino acids: CASSSGQPASEQYF.

The chain has TRBV11-2 and TRBJ2-4; 7 bases agree with TRBD2. The CDR3 has 14 residues. V lost 5 bases to trimming and J lost 4 bases; unmatched junction nucleotides: 5. Germline loops: CDR1 SGHAT, CDR2 FQNNGV. CDR3 sequence: CASSRGGPKNIQYF. CDR3 DNA: TGTGCCAGCAGCAGGGGAGGGCCGAAAAACATTCAGTACTTC.

The chain is built from TRBV4-1 and TRBJ2-1; weak D call: TRBD2 (7 bases). This CDR3 is built from 19 residues. With 1 base removed from V and 0 bases from J, the gap between germline ends came to 19 bases. Germline CDR1 reads MGHRA; CDR2 reads YSYEKL. The CDR3 coding sequence is TGCGCCAGCAGCCAAGTTTCACGGGGGGCCCCAAGCTCCTACAATGAGCAGTTCTTC. It translates to CASSQVSRGAPSSYNEQFF.

This clone appeared many times. An end of the junction does not agree with germline; a read error may underlie this. J is TRBJ1-1 and V is TRBV12-3 or TRBV12-4; no reliable D call. The CDR3 contains 11 residues. This CDR3 is CASSYNSEAFF. For the CDR3, the DNA is TGTGCCAGCAGTTATAACAGTGAAGCTTTCTTT.

This rearrangement joins TRBV3-1 (or the pseudogene TRBV3-2) to TRBJ2-7; unclear D gene. The V end lost 3 bases, the J end lost 3 bases, and 6 bases lay between the germline ends. The CDR3 is made up of 12 amino acids. Germline loops: CDR1 LGHDT, CDR2 YNNKEL (reference sequence). CDR3 protein: CASSHRYYEQYF. CDR3 in DNA: TGTGCCAGCAGCCACCGGTACTACGAGCAGTACTTC.

This clone was seen only once. The chain employs TRBV5-1 and TRBJ2-1; TRBD2 matches 9 bases. With V trimmed by 2 bases and J by 3 bases, 6 bases remained unmatched. Germline-derived CDR1 and CDR2 are SGHRS and YFSETQ. This CDR3 has 16 amino acids. As DNA, the CDR3 is TGCGCCAGCAGCTTTTTAGCGGGGGCGAACTACAATGAGCAGTTCTTC. Its translation is CASSFLAGANYNEQFF.

V usage is TRBV4-1 and J usage is TRBJ2-7; perhaps TRBD1 as D (6 bases). The CDR3 extends over 12 amino acids. CDR1 MGHRA and CDR2 YSYEKL come from the germline V gene. V lost 4 bases and J 11 bases, leaving 15 bases between the germline ends. The CDR3 coding sequence is TGCGCCAGCAGCCGACCGAACAGGGAAAAGTACTTC. Protein: CASSRPNREKYF.

The chain recombines TRBV18 with TRBJ1-3; D gene unclear. Germline V gene lookup returns CDR1 KGHSH and CDR2 LQKENI. There are 14 residues in the CDR3. V lost 3 bases and J 8 bases, leaving 14 bases between the germline ends. CDR3 DNA sequence: TGTGCCAGCTCACCCCCGGGGAATCCTGACACCATATATTTT. Amino acid sequence: CASSPPGNPDTIYF.

The rearrangement uses TRBV18 and TRBJ2-5; D ambiguous. Per germline, CDR1 KGHSH and CDR2 LQKENI. The CDR3 covers 12 residues. Between the trimmed V and J ends, which lost 3 bases and 5 bases, there was a span of 7 bases. CDR3 sequence (DNA): TGTGCCAGCTCACCCATAAGCGAGACCCAGTACTTC. Its protein product is CASSPISETQYF.

CDR3 residues: CASSFRQVNTGELFF. The CDR3 DNA sequence: TGTGCCAGCAGCTTCAGACAAGTTAACACCGGGGAGCTGTTTTTT. The chain is built from TRBV7-2 and TRBJ2-2; no definite D call. Trimming removed 3 bases from V and 2 bases from J, with 10 bases in between. The CDR3 is 15 amino acids. The germline V gene has CDR1 SGHTA and CDR2 FQGNSA.

The rearrangement uses TRBV5-6 and TRBJ2-1, with D unclear. This CDR3 is built from 14 residues. V was trimmed by 0 bases and J by 4 bases, leaving 8 bases between them. Germline CDR1 is SGHDT and CDR2 is YYEEEE. The CDR3 nucleotides are TGTGCCAGCAGCTTGGGAACAGTGTACAATGAGCAGTTCTTC. Its translation: CASSLGTVYNEQFF.

The chain is built from TRBV11-2 and TRBJ2-2; 8 bases line up with TRBD1. Trimming at V came to 1 base and at J to 3 bases, leaving 4 bases not matched to a gene. Germline V gene lookup returns CDR1 SGHAT and CDR2 FQNNGV. This CDR3 is 16 amino acids long. The CDR3 sequence is CASSLGTGSDTGELFF. CDR3 in DNA: TGTGCCAGCAGCTTAGGGACAGGGTCGGACACCGGGGAGCTGTTTTTT.

The chain employs TRBV5-1 and TRBJ2-7; 8 bases agree with TRBD1. V lost 4 bases, J lost 0 bases, and 6 bases stayed unmatched. This CDR3 spans 15 amino acids. The V gene's germline CDR1 is SGHRS and CDR2 YFSETQ. The CDR3 loop reads CASSHGQGASYEQYF. The DNA of the CDR3 is TGCGCCAGCAGCCACGGGCAGGGGGCCTCCTACGAGCAGTACTTC.

V gene TRBV6-6 combines with J gene TRBJ1-2; TRBD1 is a possible D gene (5 bases). Germline values: CDR1 MNHNY, CDR2 SVGAGI (reference sequence). The CDR3 runs to 14 residues. Trimming took off 7 bases at V and 7 bases at J, with 19 bases between the two ends. The CDR3 nucleotides read TGTGCCAGCATCGCGGACGGTGGGGCCTTTGGCTACACCTTC. It is translated as CASIADGGAFGYTF.

This clone has more than one count but fewer than ten. The chain recombines TRBV6-6 with TRBJ1-2; possibly TRBD1 for D (5 bases). Per the germline V gene, CDR1 is MNHNY and CDR2 is SVGAGI (reference sequence). V was pared by 5 bases and J by 7 bases, with 20 bases between. The CDR3 has 15 residues. The CDR3 DNA reads as TGTGCCAGCAGTCTACAGGCGGGGGGAGGGTTTGGCTACACCTTC. Translated, it gives CASSLQAGGGFGYTF.

CDR3 protein: CASSFWGLGTGELFF. The CDR3 DNA is TGCGCCAGCAGCTTTTGGGGGCTAGGAACCGGGGAGCTGTTTTTT. This chain links TRBV5-1 with TRBJ2-2; D might be TRBD1 (6 bases). Germline loops: CDR1 SGHRS, CDR2 YFSETQ. This CDR3 is built from 15 residues. The germline V and J ends were trimmed by 2 bases and 5 bases, with 13 bases remaining between them.

V and J are TRBV18 and TRBJ1-6; TRBD1 might be the D (6 bases). This CDR3 region has 15 residues. The V end was cut by 3 bases, the J end by 14 bases, with 20 bases between. The germline gives CDR1 KGHSH, CDR2 LQKENI. Here the CDR3 reads CASSPDRFPSQTLHF. Here the CDR3 DNA reads TGTGCCAGCTCACCCGACAGGTTCCCCTCTCAGACCCTCCACTTT.

The V and J genes are TRBV28 and TRBJ1-5; D is perhaps TRBD1 (6 bases). V lost 0 bases to trimming and J lost 6 bases, with 12 bases between them. Germline V gene sequence: CDR1 MDHEN, CDR2 SYDVKM. The CDR3 length is 15 residues. The DNA of the CDR3 is TGTGCCAGCAGTTTATGGTCAGGGGTGGCTCAGCCCCAGCATTTT. Protein sequence: CASSLWSGVAQPQHF.

This clone has just a few counts. The chain uses TRBV2 and TRBJ2-1; 8 positions match TRBD2. This CDR3 region has 14 residues. The trim removed 8 bases at V and 5 bases at J, leaving 8 bases unmatched. Germline V CDR1 and CDR2: SNHLY, FYNNEI. CDR3 loop: CASLPGLDHNEQFF. The CDR3 DNA reads TGTGCCAGCCTACCGGGACTAGACCACAATGAGCAGTTCTTC.

This clone was counted a few times. J is TRBJ2-7 and V is TRBV28, with D uncertain. Germline loops: CDR1 MDHEN, CDR2 SYDVKM. The CDR3 is 13 amino acids. Trimming took 7 bases from V and 5 from J, leaving 15 bases between them. CDR3: CASTELSRNEQYF. The CDR3 coding sequence is TGTGCCAGCACCGAGCTCTCCAGGAACGAGCAGTACTTC.

J is TRBJ2-3 and V is TRBV18; 7 nucleotides line up with TRBD1. CDR3 length equals 15 residues. V lost 0 bases, J lost 10 bases, and 10 bases stayed unmatched. Per germline, CDR1 KGHSH and CDR2 LQKENI. The CDR3 region has the DNA TGTGCCAGCTCACCACCTGTAGGGGGCAAATCTCCGCAGTATTTT. Its protein product is CASSPPVGGKSPQYF.

The genes are TRBV12-3 or TRBV12-4 and TRBJ1-2; D not certain. The CDR3 is 13 residues long. Trimming left V 1 base short and J 8 bases short, with 11 bases between. This CDR3 reads CASSLGQVQGYTF. The CDR3, as DNA: TGTGCCAGCAGTTTAGGGCAGGTCCAAGGCTACACCTTC.

The V gene is TRBV9, the J gene TRBJ1-2, with 7 bases fitting TRBD1. The germline V gene encodes CDR1 SGDLS and CDR2 YYNGEE. The trim removed 3 bases at V and 7 bases at J, leaving 3 bases unmatched. The length of the CDR3 is 12 residues. The CDR3 protein is CASSATGAGYTF. The CDR3 region has the DNA TGTGCCAGCAGCGCCACAGGGGCTGGCTACACCTTC.

This clone has a handful of counts. The V call is TRBV10-3, the J call TRBJ2-1; perhaps TRBD2 as D (5 bases). Trimming removed 4 bases from V and 8 bases from J, with 12 bases in between. CDR1 is ENHRY, CDR2 SYGVKD, per germline. The CDR3 covers 13 residues. CDR3 loop: CAISVPMRDEQFF. DNA of the CDR3: TGTGCCATCAGTGTCCCGATGCGGGATGAGCAGTTCTTC.

The chain employs TRBV5-4 and TRBJ2-7; 7 bases fit TRBD1. With 4 bases clipped from V and 4 bases from J, the junction kept 11 bases outside the gene matches. This CDR3 has 15 amino acids. Per the germline V gene, CDR1 is SGHNT and CDR2 is YYREEE (reference sequence). DNA of the CDR3: TGTGCCAGCAGCCCGCCCGGGGCCAGGGGGTACGAGCAGTACTTC. Its translation is CASSPPGARGYEQYF.

The DNA of the CDR3 is TGTGCCAGCAGCGTAGTAGTTGGAGGGGAGGATCCACCCCTCCACTTT. As protein: CASSVVVGGEDPPLHF. The J gene is TRBJ1-6, the V gene TRBV9, with a tentative D call TRBD1 (5 bases). The CDR3 is made up of 16 amino acids. Germline lookup yields CDR1 SGDLS and CDR2 YYNGEE. Trimming removed 0 bases at V and 11 bases at J, with 18 bases between.

The chain has TRBV18 and TRBJ2-1, with a tentative D call TRBD2 (6 bases). Trimming stripped 1 base from V and 2 bases from J, with 9 bases between. Per the germline V gene, CDR1 is KGHSH and CDR2 is LQKENI. The CDR3 loop spans 15 amino acids. The CDR3 sequence: CASSPLAGTYNEQFF. The CDR3 DNA is TGTGCCAGCTCACCACTCGCGGGGACCTACAATGAGCAGTTCTTC.

The sample holds a few counts of this clone. The gene calls are TRBV2 and TRBJ1-5; D might be TRBD1 (6 bases). Germline CDR1 reads SNHLY; CDR2 reads FYNNEI. The ends were cut back, 7 bases at V and 7 bases at J, with 14 bases in the middle. The CDR3 spans 13 residues. CDR3 residues: CASMWGPGQPQHF. The DNA for the CDR3 is TGTGCCAGCATGTGGGGGCCAGGACAGCCCCAGCATTTT.

This clone was counted a few times. The genes are TRBV5-1 and TRBJ1-2; 10 nucleotides match TRBD1. This CDR3 is 15 amino acids long. The germline V gene encodes CDR1 SGHRS and CDR2 YFSETQ. The trim removed 5 bases at V and 0 bases at J, leaving 4 bases unmatched. Here the CDR3 reads CASRGQGSANYGYTF. Written as DNA, the CDR3 is TGCGCCAGCAGGGGACAGGGGTCAGCTAACTATGGCTACACCTTC.

This rearrangement joins TRBV5-1 to TRBJ1-6; TRBD1 is a possible D gene (6 bases). The ends were cut back, 0 bases at V and 9 bases at J, with 13 bases in the middle. Looked up from germline, CDR1 is SGHRS and CDR2 is YFSETQ. This CDR3 is 15 amino acids long. This CDR3 is CASSLEPGVSSPLHF. In DNA, the CDR3 is TGCGCCAGCAGCTTGGAGCCAGGGGTGAGTTCACCCCTCCACTTT.

The chain recombines TRBV6-5 with TRBJ1-2; D is unclear. The CDR3 is made up of 14 amino acids. The V and J ends lost 5 bases and 4 bases respectively, with 14 bases between them. Germline V gene sequence: CDR1 MNHEY, CDR2 SVGAGI. The CDR3 region has the DNA TGTGCCAGCAGTCGGGCGGAGGGAGGCTATGGCTACACCTTC. Translating it yields CASSRAEGGYGYTF.